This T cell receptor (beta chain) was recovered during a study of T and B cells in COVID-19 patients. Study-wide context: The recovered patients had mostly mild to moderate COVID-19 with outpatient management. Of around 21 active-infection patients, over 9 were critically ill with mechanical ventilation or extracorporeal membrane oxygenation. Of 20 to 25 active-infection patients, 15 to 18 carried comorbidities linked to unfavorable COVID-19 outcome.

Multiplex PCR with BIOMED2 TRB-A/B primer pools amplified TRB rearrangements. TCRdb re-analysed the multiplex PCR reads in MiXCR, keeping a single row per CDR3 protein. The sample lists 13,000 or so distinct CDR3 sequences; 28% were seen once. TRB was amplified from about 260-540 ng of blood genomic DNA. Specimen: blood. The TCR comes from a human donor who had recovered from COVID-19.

The CDR3 DNA is TGCGCCAGCAGCTGGACAGGCGAAGAGACCCAGTACTTC. This translates into CASSWTGEETQYF. This rearrangement joins TRBV5-1 to TRBJ2-5; 7 nucleotides align to TRBD1. V shed 3 bases, J shed 3 bases, and the junction held 2 bases outside the gene matches. The CDR3 length is 13 residues. The germline CDR1 and CDR2 sequences are SGHRS and YFSETQ.